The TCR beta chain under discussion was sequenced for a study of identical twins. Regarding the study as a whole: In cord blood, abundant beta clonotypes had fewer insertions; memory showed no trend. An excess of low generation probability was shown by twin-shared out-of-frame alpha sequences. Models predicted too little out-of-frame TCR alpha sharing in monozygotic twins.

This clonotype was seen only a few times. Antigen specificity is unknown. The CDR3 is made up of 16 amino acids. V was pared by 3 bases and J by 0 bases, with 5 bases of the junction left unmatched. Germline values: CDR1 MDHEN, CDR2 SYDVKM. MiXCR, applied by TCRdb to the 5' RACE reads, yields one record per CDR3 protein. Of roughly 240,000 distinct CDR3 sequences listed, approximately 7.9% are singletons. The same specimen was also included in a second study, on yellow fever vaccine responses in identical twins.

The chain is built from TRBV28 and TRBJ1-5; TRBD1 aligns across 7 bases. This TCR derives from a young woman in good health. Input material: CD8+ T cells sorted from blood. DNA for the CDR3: TGTGCCAGCAGTTTTCTAGGGGGCGGTAGCAATCAGCCCCAGCATTTT. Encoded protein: CASSFLGGGSNQPQHF.